This entry lists 28 T cell receptor beta chains sequenced from one sample in a study of cytomegalovirus exposure and HLA in healthy donors. 60 Vbeta and 13 Jbeta primers were used in PCR. The method was immunoSEQ multiplex PCR; TCRdb's version includes in-frame clones alone and lacks a portion of them. This table holds approximately 150,000 clones, approximately 84% found once. Sample: PBMCs. These receptors all come from a woman aged 18-29 years in good health and CMV-seronegative.

The chain uses TRBV6-1 and TRBJ2-7, with a tentative D call TRBD2 (7 bases). CDR1 and CDR2 (germline): MNHNS, SASEGT. The CDR3 sequence is 13 residues long. V dropped 8 bases and J dropped 3 bases, with 14 bases sitting between them. Here the CDR3 DNA reads TGTGCCAGCCTTCGGGGGGCGGGCTACGAGCAGTACTTC. It yields the protein CASLRGAGYEQYF.

This chain links TRBV7-9 with TRBJ1-1; D remains ambiguous. Germline CDR1 reads SEHNR; CDR2 reads FQNEAQ (reference sequence). This CDR3 contains 12 residues. Deletions cut 2 bases from V and 4 bases from J, with 5 bases between. The CDR3 is CASSLSSTEAFF. The CDR3 DNA sequence: TGTGCCAGCAGCTTATCGTCCACTGAAGCTTTCTTT.

Written as DNA, the CDR3 is TGTGCCAGCAGCCGACTAGCGGGAGCGTTCACCGGGGAGCTGTTTTTT. Translating gives CASSRLAGAFTGELFF. The genes are TRBV28 and TRBJ2-2; 12 bases fit TRBD2. Per the germline V gene, CDR1 is MDHEN and CDR2 is SYDVKM. The CDR3 loop spans 16 amino acids. V lost 6 bases and J lost 4; bases outside the gene matches: 6. The complete variable domain, with remaining parts taken from reference TRBV28 and TRBJ2-2, reads DVKVTQSSRYLVKRTGEKVFLECVQDMDHENMFWYRQDPGLGLRLIYFSYDVKMKEKGDIPEGYSVSREKKERFSLILESASTNQTSMYLCASSRLAGAFTGELFFGEGSRLTVL.

The rearrangement joins TRBV15 to TRBJ1-1; D call uncertain. Per the germline V gene, CDR1 is LNHNV and CDR2 is YYDKDF (reference sequence). V dropped 2 bases and J dropped 3 bases, with 7 bases sitting between them. The CDR3 has 13 residues. CDR3 sequence reads: CATSRTSDTEAFF. In nucleotides, the CDR3 is TGTGCCACCAGCAGAACATCCGACACTGAAGCTTTCTTT.

This clone has more than one count but fewer than ten. The chain links TRBV6-5 to TRBJ2-7; 10 bases are shared with TRBD1. V was clipped by 10 bases and J by 4 bases; unmatched bases: 4. Looked up from germline, CDR1 is MNHEY and CDR2 is SVGAGI. The CDR3 sequence is 12 residues long. The CDR3 nucleotides read TGTGCCATCGGACAGGGGGTTTACGAGCAGTACTTC. Translation gives CAIGQGVYEQYF.

The rearrangement links TRBV30 to TRBJ2-7; 9 bases are shared with TRBD2. This CDR3 is 15 amino acids long. Germline CDR1 is GTSNPN and CDR2 is SVGIG (reference sequence). Trimming removed 2 bases from V and 6 bases from J; junction bases left unmatched: 11. The CDR3 is CAWSSQREAHGEQYF. In DNA form, the CDR3 reads TGTGCCTGGAGTTCCCAGCGGGAGGCCCATGGCGAGCAGTACTTC.

The CDR3 DNA is TGCGCCAGCAGCCAAGAGGGGGGAGGGGACAACGGTGAGCAGTTCTTC. It encodes CASSQEGGGDNGEQFF. The chain recombines TRBV4-1 with TRBJ2-1; D perhaps matches TRBD2 (7 bases). In germline, CDR1 is MGHRA, CDR2 YSYEKL. The CDR3 length is 16 residues. Trimming cost V 0 bases and J 9 bases, with 18 bases left between them.

V gene TRBV6-5 combines with J gene TRBJ2-1; 9 bases agree with TRBD1. J lost 4 bases, V lost 6 bases, and 4 bases had no gene match. In germline, CDR1 is MNHEY, CDR2 SVGAGI. The CDR3 spans 14 residues. CDR3 in amino acids: CASRRDREYNEQFF. The CDR3 DNA is TGTGCCAGCAGGAGGGACAGGGAATACAATGAGCAGTTCTTC.

The chain joins TRBV5-1 to TRBJ1-1; D unresolved. Germline assignment: CDR1 SGHRS and CDR2 YFSETQ. Between the trimmed V and J ends, which lost 2 bases and 4 bases, there was a span of 9 bases. There are 13 residues in the CDR3. The CDR3 loop reads CASSFAPGTEAFF. The CDR3, as DNA: TGCGCCAGCAGCTTCGCCCCCGGCACTGAAGCTTTCTTT. Supplemented by reference TRBV5-1 and TRBJ1-1, the full variable domain reads KAGVTQTPRYLIKTRGQQVTLSCSPISGHRSVSWYQQTPGQGLQFLFEYFSETQRNKGNFPGRFSGRQFSNSRSEMNVSTLELGDSALYLCASSFAPGTEAFFGQGTRLTVV.

The rearrangement links TRBV4-1 to TRBJ1-1; maybe TRBD1 (6 bases). The CDR3 totals 13 residues. The V end lost 1 base, the J end lost 7 bases, and 10 bases lay between the germline ends. Germline CDR1 is MGHRA and CDR2 is YSYEKL. The CDR3 loop is CASSQGGGVEAFF. CDR3 nucleotide sequence: TGCGCCAGCAGCCAAGGGGGGGGCGTTGAAGCTTTCTTT.

With respect to this clone: A read error may produce the germline difference seen at one junction end. V is TRBV7-9 and J is TRBJ1-2, with a tentative D call TRBD1 (5 bases). Germline CDR1 SEHNR, CDR2 FQNEAQ (reference sequence). The CDR3 extends over 15 amino acids. CDR3 DNA sequence: TGTTCCAGCAGCTCCAATATGGGGAGGGGCTATGGCTACACCTTC. Amino acid sequence: CSSSSNMGRGYGYTF.

The chain recombines TRBV18 with TRBJ1-5, with D possibly TRBD1 on 6 matching bases. Trimming removed 8 bases at V and 4 bases at J, with 12 bases between. The germline V gene has CDR1 KGHSH and CDR2 LQKENI. The CDR3 extends over 13 amino acids. The CDR3 region is CASQKGQNQPQHF. DNA of the CDR3: TGTGCCAGCCAAAAAGGACAGAATCAGCCCCAGCATTTT.

This clone was counted only a few times. V is TRBV30 and J is TRBJ2-1; 11 positions agree with TRBD2. The CDR3 sequence is 16 residues long. With 3 bases clipped from V and 2 bases from J, the junction kept 6 bases outside the gene matches. The germline V gene has CDR1 GTSNPN and CDR2 SVGIG (reference sequence). The CDR3 here is CAWRKNSGRAYNEQFF. As DNA, the CDR3 is TGTGCCTGGAGAAAAAATAGCGGGAGGGCCTACAATGAGCAGTTCTTC. The full variable domain, in which reference TRBV30 and TRBJ2-1 provide the parts outside the CDR3, is SQTIHQWPATLVQPVGSPLSLECTVEGTSNPNLYWYRQAAGRGLQLLFYSVGIGQISSEVPQNLSASRPQDRQFILSSKKLLLSDSGFYLCAWRKNSGRAYNEQFFGPGTRLTVL.

This clone was seen only a few times. The rearrangement uses TRBV5-4 and TRBJ2-3; 11 bases map to TRBD2. Germline lookup yields CDR1 SGHNT and CDR2 YYREEE (reference sequence). V dropped 4 bases and J dropped 5; count of bases not matched to a gene: 12. There are 17 residues in the CDR3. The CDR3 nucleotides are TGTGCCAGCAGCGCCCCGATTAGCGGGAGGGCTTTAGATACGCAGTATTTT. Protein product: CASSAPISGRALDTQYF. Full variable domain (remainder filled in from reference TRBV5-4 and TRBJ2-3): ETGVTQSPTHLIKTRGQQVTLRCSSQSGHNTVSWYQQALGQGPQFIFQYYREEENGRGNFPPRFSGLQFPNYSSELNVNALELDDSALYLCASSAPISGRALDTQYFGPGTRLTVL.

V and J are TRBV25-1 and TRBJ1-3, with TRBD1 matching 7 bases. The CDR3 runs to 16 residues. The ends lost 1 base at V and 2 bases at J; junction bases unmatched: 5. Germline V CDR1 and CDR2: MGHDK, SYGVNS. The DNA of the CDR3 is TGTGCCAGCAGTGAATCAAAGGGGGCTGCTGGAAACACCATATATTTT. Protein sequence: CASSESKGAAGNTIYF.

The chain joins TRBV15 to TRBJ2-1; no clear D. Trimming left V 0 bases short and J 9 bases short, with 9 bases between. Germline V gene lookup returns CDR1 LNHNV and CDR2 YYDKDF (reference sequence). CDR3 length equals 13 residues. CDR3 sequence (DNA): TGTGCCACCAGCAGAGACAGGTCCGGTGAGCAGTTCTTC. It specifies CATSRDRSGEQFF.

This chain uses TRBV5-6 with TRBJ2-2, with TRBD2 matching 8 bases. This CDR3 spans 17 amino acids. Germline V gives CDR1 SGHDT, CDR2 YYEEEE. Trimming took 2 bases from V and 4 from J; bases not matched to a gene: 10. CDR3 nucleotide sequence: TGTGCCAGCAGCTTAGGTTGGGGCGGGAGGACCACCGGGGAGCTGTTTTTT. It specifies CASSLGWGGRTTGELFF.

V gene TRBV4-1 combines with J gene TRBJ2-7; D is uncertain. This CDR3 has 13 residues. V lost 1 base, J lost 3 bases, and 7 bases lay in between. The germline V gene has CDR1 MGHRA and CDR2 YSYEKL. CDR3: CASSQGRYYEQYF. The CDR3 nucleotides are TGCGCCAGCAGCCAAGGCAGGTACTACGAGCAGTACTTC.

The chain has TRBV5-1 and TRBJ2-1; 8 nucleotides line up with TRBD2. This CDR3 has 15 amino acids. The V segment lost 7 bases and the J segment 7 bases; nucleotides outside the gene matches: 13. Germline V gene lookup returns CDR1 SGHRS and CDR2 YFSETQ. CDR3 protein: CASQTGSGRLNEQFF. For the CDR3, the DNA is TGCGCCAGCCAGACGGGGAGCGGGAGATTAAATGAGCAGTTCTTC.

CDR3 nucleotides: TGTGCCATCAGTGAACTAGCTAGCGGGAGTTACGAGCAGTACTTC. This translates into CAISELASGSYEQYF. The V and J genes are TRBV10-3 and TRBJ2-7; 10 positions match TRBD2. Germline assignment: CDR1 ENHRY and CDR2 SYGVKD. This CDR3 is 15 amino acids long. V lost 3 bases and J lost 4; bases outside the gene matches: 6.

This chain joins TRBV5-1 and TRBJ2-7; D may be TRBD2 (6 bases). This CDR3 is built from 15 residues. Germline CDR1 is SGHRS and CDR2 is YFSETQ. V dropped 0 bases and J dropped 0 bases, with 10 bases sitting between them. The CDR3 nucleotides read TGCGCCAGCAGCTTGGTGGCGGGATCCTCCTACGAGCAGTACTTC. Translated: CASSLVAGSSYEQYF. Using reference TRBV5-1 and TRBJ2-7 for the parts outside the CDR3, the full variable domain is KAGVTQTPRYLIKTRGQQVTLSCSPISGHRSVSWYQQTPGQGLQFLFEYFSETQRNKGNFPGRFSGRQFSNSRSEMNVSTLELGDSALYLCASSLVAGSSYEQYFGPGTRLTVT.

The rearrangement uses TRBV6-1 and TRBJ2-7; TRBD1 is a possible D gene (6 bases). V lost 5 bases to trimming and J lost 1 base, with 9 bases between them. In germline, CDR1 is MNHNS, CDR2 SASEGT. CDR3 length: 13 amino acids. CDR3 in DNA: TGTGCCAGCAGTCTGGGACAATCCTACGAGCAGTACTTC. This sequence encodes CASSLGQSYEQYF.

V is TRBV29-1 and J is TRBJ2-5, with 8 bases matching TRBD1. After removal of 0 bases from V and 3 bases from J, the junction contained 6 bases not matched to a gene. The CDR3 contains 15 residues. Per the germline V gene, CDR1 is SQVTM and CDR2 is ANQGSEA. The CDR3 DNA follows: TGCAGCGTTGAAGATCTGGGGGGACAGGAAGAGACCCAGTACTTC. This sequence encodes CSVEDLGGQEETQYF.

The chain joins TRBV30 to TRBJ2-2; maybe TRBD2 (5 bases). Trimming stripped 4 bases from V and 6 bases from J, with 9 bases between. Per germline, CDR1 GTSNPN and CDR2 SVGIG (reference sequence). This CDR3 comprises 12 residues. The CDR3 region has the DNA TGTGCCTGGATGGACGGGGCCGGGGAGCTGTTTTTT. Translated, it gives CAWMDGAGELFF. The full variable domain, its missing parts supplied by reference TRBV30 and TRBJ2-2, is SQTIHQWPATLVQPVGSPLSLECTVEGTSNPNLYWYRQAAGRGLQLLFYSVGIGQISSEVPQNLSASRPQDRQFILSSKKLLLSDSGFYLCAWMDGAGELFFGEGSRLTVL.

The genes are TRBV9 and TRBJ1-1, with 8 bases fitting TRBD1. The CDR3 extends over 12 amino acids. With 0 bases clipped from V and 11 bases from J, the junction kept 3 bases outside the gene matches. CDR1 is SGDLS, CDR2 YYNGEE, per germline. The CDR3 DNA reads TGTGCCAGCAGCGTAGCTCAGGGGGCGGCTTTCTTT. This encodes CASSVAQGAAFF.

This clone turned up a few times. The chain carries TRBV27 and TRBJ2-5, with TRBD1 matching 10 bases. The V gene end was trimmed by 3 bases and the J gene end by 2 bases; junction bases not matched to a gene: 0. Germline lookup yields CDR1 MNHEY and CDR2 SMNVEV (reference sequence). This CDR3 has 14 residues. For the CDR3, the DNA is TGTGCCAGCAGTTTGGACAGGGGGCAAGAGACCCAGTACTTC. Translated: CASSLDRGQETQYF.

This rearrangement joins TRBV20-1 to TRBJ1-1; 7 bases are a match to TRBD1. CDR3 size: 11 residues. The germline V gene has CDR1 DFQATT and CDR2 SNEGSKA (reference sequence). The DNA of the CDR3 is TGCAGCGCATACAGGGGCACTGAAGCTTTCTTT. Translating it yields CSAYRGTEAFF.

A few counts support this clone. The chain joins TRBV6-1 to TRBJ2-1; 7 nucleotides align to TRBD1. The germline V gene has CDR1 MNHNS and CDR2 SASEGT. V lost 1 base and J lost 3; bases outside the gene matches: 0. This CDR3 spans 14 amino acids. The DNA of the CDR3 is TGTGCCAGCAGTGAAGGACAGGGCTACAATGAGCAGTTCTTC. It translates to CASSEGQGYNEQFF.